The entry that follows covers one T cell receptor (beta chain) sequence. This clone is regarded as medium-sized (0.01 to 0.1%). The antigen it binds to is not known. No base quality values were provided; no much bigger clone lies one nucleotide off. TCRbeta libraries were sequenced on an Illumina MiSeq, averaging around 40,000 productive templates per sample. The immunoSEQ assay, which uses multiplex PCR amplification, was used to generate TCRbeta CDR3 libraries. Per the source publication's procedure: Repertoire diversity was calculated as previously defined, and values close to 0 indicated extremely monoclonal samples. TCRdb limited this immuneACCESS table to in-frame rearrangements with V and J called. A share of clones is missing; checked studies link under half to unresolved V genes, and the rest is unexplained. V and J calls and clone size follow that table, whereas D and trimming were derived from the DNA. The sample table records over 30,000 clones; 70% to 90% of these occur just once. The top ten clones comprise about 0.46% of the sample.

The sample originates from a study of STAT3 mutations in large granular lymphocyte leukemia (dated by TCRdb to about 2019). Concerning the study at large: Roughly half of the T-LGLL patients who were sequenced longitudinally carried canonical activating STAT3 mutations. On average, sequencing was done at more than 3 time points per patient, with the number of samplings ranging from 2 to 8. From an initial cohort of roughly 220 LGL patients, fewer than 20 representative T-LGLL cases were picked for longitudinal TCRbeta and STAT3 sequencing. To reconstruct clonal hierarchy and dynamics, serial deep sequencing of TCRbeta CDR3 and STAT3 was performed in patients with T-cell large granular lymphocyte leukemia. Over half of the T-LGLL patients were given one or more immunosuppressive therapy regimens, and approximately 40% of those treated had a hematologic response. Two patients with natural killer LGL leukemia were also sequenced longitudinally as controls within the study.

Unmatched junction bases come to 7, with V trimmed by 6 bases and J by 3 bases. The CDR3 sequence holds 13 residues, the cysteine and phenylalanine included. Just the 39-base CDR3 DNA is kept, in frame starting at base 1. The germline V gene supplies CDR1 SQVTM and CDR2 ANQGSEA. General findings and caveats noted by the study authors: Several patients had a dominant TCR clone burden greater than the STAT3 mutant burden, which suggests that the STAT3 mutation arose secondarily within a clone that had already expanded. Because no samples were available when a clone first appeared, clonal expansion was inferred from samplings taken at other points. Every T-LGLL patient showed at least one immunodominant TCRbeta clonotype, and about half showed multiple immunodominant subclonotypes. The linking of therapy response to changes in TCR clonal burden was complicated by variable intervals between samplings and differing treatment regimens. TCR clonotype switching after therapy was observed in about 30% of the 18 patients, and all newly emerging clones were found to be STAT3 wild type. Since codominant clonotypes persisted in some patients, a small but highly pathogenic clone may have gone undetected.

The same DNA, extracted from blood mononuclear cells, served for both TCR sequencing and STAT3 sequencing. Recombination joined TRBV29-1 with TRBJ1-2; 7 central bases correspond to TRBD1. Sequenced sample: PBMCs. This TCR was sampled from a human donor with T large granular lymphocyte leukemia. Some clones in this sample may be carry-over from other donors' samples. The CDR3 corresponds to CSVVPTGHYGYTF. The DNA sequence is as follows: TGCAGCGTCGTCCCGACAGGGCACTATGGCTACACCTTC.